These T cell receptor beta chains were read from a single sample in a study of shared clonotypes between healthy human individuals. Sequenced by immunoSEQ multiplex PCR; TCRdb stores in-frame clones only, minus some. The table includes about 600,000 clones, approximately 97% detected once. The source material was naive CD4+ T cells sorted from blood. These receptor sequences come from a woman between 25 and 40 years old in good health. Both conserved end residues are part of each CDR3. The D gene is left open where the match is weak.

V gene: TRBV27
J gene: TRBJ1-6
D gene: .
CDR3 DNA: TGTGCCAGCTGTGGGTACGGTCGGGTCACGGCCAATAATTCACCCCTCCACTTT
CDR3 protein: CASCGYGRVTANNSPLHF

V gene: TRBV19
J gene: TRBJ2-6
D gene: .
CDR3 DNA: TGTGCCAGTAAACCTTTGCTAACCCCTCTCTCTGGGGCCAACGTCCTGACTTTC
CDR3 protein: CASKPLLTPLSGANVLTF

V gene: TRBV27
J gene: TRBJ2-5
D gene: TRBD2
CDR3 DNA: TGTGCCAGCAGTCCTACTAGCGGGAGGGAGACCCAGTACTTC
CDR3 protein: CASSPTSGRETQYF

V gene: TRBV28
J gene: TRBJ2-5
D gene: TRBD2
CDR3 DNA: TGTGCCAGCAGTTTACTACTAGCGGGAGTAGGTTCGACCCAGTACTTC
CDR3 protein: CASSLLLAGVGSTQYF

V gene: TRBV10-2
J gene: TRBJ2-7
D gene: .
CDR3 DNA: TGCGCCAGCAGTATCACAGGGCACGAGCAGTACTTC
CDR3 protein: CASSITGHEQYF

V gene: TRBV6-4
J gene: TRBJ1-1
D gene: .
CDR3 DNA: TGTGCCAGCAGTGACTCGTCTCGGACTGAAGCTTTCTTT
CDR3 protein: CASSDSSRTEAFF

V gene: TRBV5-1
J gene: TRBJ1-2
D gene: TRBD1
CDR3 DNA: TGCGCCAGCAGCCCCGAGGGGGCTGGGATATATGGCTACACCTTC
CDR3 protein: CASSPEGAGIYGYTF

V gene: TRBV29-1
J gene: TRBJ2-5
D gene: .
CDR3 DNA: TGCAGCGTTGAATGGGGTTTGATCGGAGAGACCCAGTACTTC
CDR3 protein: CSVEWGLIGETQYF

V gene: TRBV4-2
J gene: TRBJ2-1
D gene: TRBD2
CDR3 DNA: TGTGCCAGCAGCCAAGATCGGCGACTAGCGGGAGGGTCGGATGAGCAGTTCTTC
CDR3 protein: CASSQDRRLAGGSDEQFF

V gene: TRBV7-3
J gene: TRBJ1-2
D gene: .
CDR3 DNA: TGTGCCAGCAGCTTAGTGGGGGGTGAGGACTATGGCTACACCTTC
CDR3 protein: CASSLVGGEDYGYTF

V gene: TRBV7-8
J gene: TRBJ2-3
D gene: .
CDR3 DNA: TGTGCCAGCAGCTTAGCGCGGGCGGGGTCTAGCACAGATACGCAGTATTTT
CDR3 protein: CASSLARAGSSTDTQYF